A single sample is the source of the 25 T cell receptor beta chains below, sequenced in a study of shared clonotypes between healthy human individuals (dated by TCRdb to 2018 to 2020). Library preparation employed the immunoSEQ multiplex PCR assay. TCRdb holds this immuneACCESS table with in-frame rearrangements only. Some clones are missing; in checked studies, unresolved V genes explain under half, and the rest has no known cause. The sample yields about 2.1 million clones; approximately 92% were counted once. The ten largest clonotypes hold around 1.7% of the sample. CD8 naive samples were obtained by positive selection for CCR7 among CD45RO-negative cells, yielding a CD45RA+CCR7+ population from which TemRA cells were excluded. Specimen: naive CD8+ T cells from PBMCs. In light of the paper, this sample's cell subset or site label describes: CD45RA+CCR7+. The receptors come from a man aged 18-30 years in good health. Some clones in this sample may be carry-over from other donors' samples.

This chain connects TRBV5-1 to TRBJ1-2, with 7 bases that match TRBD1. The germline gives CDR1 SGHRS, CDR2 YFSETQ. After removal of 5 bases from V and 2 bases from J, the junction contained 9 bases not matched to a gene. The CDR3 consists of 15 residues. The CDR3 DNA is TGCGCCAGCAGTGGACTCCCAGGGGGAAACTATGGCTACACCTTC. It is translated as CASSGLPGGNYGYTF.

The rearrangement joins TRBV2 to TRBJ2-3; 9 bases are shared with TRBD2. Trimming took 5 bases from V and 2 from J; bases not matched to a gene: 8. The CDR3 spans 16 residues. CDR1 and CDR2 (germline): SNHLY, FYNNEI. CDR3 coding DNA: TGTGCCAGCAGTATGAGACTAGCGGTAAACACAGATACGCAGTATTTT. This sequence encodes CASSMRLAVNTDTQYF.

The chain recombines TRBV7-9 with TRBJ2-1; no clear D gene. The CDR3 spans 15 residues. V gave up 4 bases and J gave up 2 bases, with 12 bases separating them. Per germline, CDR1 SEHNR and CDR2 FQNEAQ (reference sequence). CDR3 sequence: CASSWEAPAYNEQFF. The CDR3 DNA is TGTGCCAGCAGCTGGGAAGCGCCCGCCTACAATGAGCAGTTCTTC.

The rearrangement uses TRBV28 and TRBJ2-7; the D gene is possibly TRBD1 (6 bases). The CDR3 has 15 amino acids. Trimming took off 5 bases at V and 3 bases at J, with 17 bases between the two ends. From germline, CDR1 is MDHEN and CDR2 SYDVKM. CDR3 sequence (DNA): TGTGCCAGCAGTAATTCCGGGACACCGCTCTACGAGCAGTACTTC. Translating gives CASSNSGTPLYEQYF.

The chain has TRBV19 and TRBJ1-1, with D maybe TRBD1 (5 bases). CDR1 and CDR2 (germline): LNHDA, SQIVND (reference sequence). The CDR3 has 14 amino acids. Trimming took off 7 bases at V and 0 bases at J, with 12 bases between the two ends. The CDR3 spells CASTWRGLNTEAFF. CDR3 coding DNA: TGTGCCAGTACCTGGAGGGGCTTGAACACTGAAGCTTTCTTT.

The rearrangement joins TRBV25-1 to TRBJ2-7, with D unclear. CDR3 length: 15 residues. Trimming took off 2 bases at V and 2 bases at J, with 13 bases between the two ends. The germline V gene encodes CDR1 MGHDK and CDR2 SYGVNS. The CDR3 DNA is TGTGCCAGCAGTGAAGGCGCCAGGCCAACCTACGAGCAGTACTTC. Translating it yields CASSEGARPTYEQYF.

This rearrangement joins TRBV21-1 to TRBJ1-2; the D call of TRBD1 is as the table states it, not checked on the DNA. TRBV21-1 constitutes a pseudogene. The CDR3 loop spans 16 amino acids. The CDR3: CASSKETGGGDYGYTF. In DNA form, the CDR3 reads TGTGCCAGCAGCAAAGAGACAGGGGGAGGGGACTATGGCTACACCTTC.

Here the CDR3 DNA reads TGCGCCAGCAGCCCCGGGAGAGCCGAGACCCAGTACTTC. Its protein is CASSPGRAETQYF. V and J are TRBV5-1 and TRBJ2-5, with D possibly being TRBD2 (6 bases). The V gene's germline CDR1 is SGHRS and CDR2 YFSETQ. V lost 4 bases and J lost 5, with 12 bases in between. This CDR3 is 13 amino acids long.

The chain is built from TRBV4-3 and TRBJ2-7, with D unresolved. Germline CDR1 reads LGHNA; CDR2 reads YSLEER. The CDR3 runs 15 residues. The ends were cut back, 0 bases at V and 0 bases at J, with 9 bases in the middle. The CDR3 region has the DNA TGCGCCAGCAGCCAAGATCGGGTTTTCTCCTACGAGCAGTACTTC. This sequence encodes CASSQDRVFSYEQYF.

This chain uses TRBV7-9 with TRBJ1-2; 7 bases line up with TRBD1. CDR3 length: 16 residues. Germline V lookup: CDR1 SEHNR, CDR2 FQNEAQ (reference sequence). J lost 7 bases, V lost 5 bases, and 16 bases had no gene match. The CDR3 spells CASSKAGTAALVGYTF. The CDR3 region has the DNA TGTGCCAGCAGCAAAGCCGGGACAGCAGCATTGGTTGGCTACACCTTC.

The CDR3 region is CASSLALEGHREPYEQYF. DNA for the CDR3: TGTGCCAGCAGCTTAGCTCTTGAGGGTCATCGGGAACCCTACGAGCAGTACTTC. The chain joins TRBV13 to TRBJ2-7; possible D gene TRBD2, 5 bases. This CDR3 has 18 amino acids. Trimming took off 1 base at V and 2 bases at J, with 21 bases between the two ends. CDR1 and CDR2 from the germline V gene are PRHDT and FYEKMQ (reference sequence).

The chain links TRBV7-8 to TRBJ2-7; 10 bases map to TRBD2. V was clipped by 0 bases and J by 6 bases; unmatched bases: 11. The CDR3 is made up of 17 amino acids. Germline-derived CDR1 and CDR2 are SGHVS and FQNEAQ. CDR3 DNA: TGTGCCAGCAGCTTAGCGTATTGGACTAGCGGCACCCTCGAGCAGTACTTC. Residues: CASSLAYWTSGTLEQYF.

V and J are TRBV27 and TRBJ2-1; D is possibly TRBD1 (6 bases). The CDR3 contains 13 residues. The V gene's germline CDR1 is MNHEY and CDR2 SMNVEV (reference sequence). V was trimmed by 3 bases and J by 5 bases, leaving 8 bases between them. CDR3 sequence reads: CASSFGQHNEQFF. The CDR3 DNA reads TGTGCCAGCAGTTTTGGACAGCACAATGAGCAGTTCTTC.

The chain recombines TRBV5-6 with TRBJ2-7; D is possibly TRBD2 (5 bases). Germline V gene data show CDR1 as SGHDT and CDR2 as YYEEEE. The CDR3 has 13 residues. Trimming took 4 bases from V and 3 from J, leaving 11 bases between them. In nucleotides, the CDR3 is TGTGCCAGCAGCCAGGACGGGATCTACGAGCAGTACTTC. Its protein product is CASSQDGIYEQYF. Complete variable domain (other parts from reference TRBV5-6 and TRBJ2-7): DAGVTQSPTHLIKTRGQQVTLRCSPKSGHDTVSWYQQALGQGPQFIFQYYEEEERQRGNFPDRFSGHQFPNYSSELNVNALLLGDSALYLCASSQDGIYEQYFGPGTRLTVT.

The chain links TRBV7-8 to TRBJ2-1, with TRBD2 matching 10 bases. CDR1 and CDR2 (germline): SGHVS, FQNEAQ. The CDR3 has 16 amino acids. J lost 3 bases, V lost 3 bases, and 5 bases had no gene match. The CDR3 bases are TGTGCCAGCAGCTTTAGAACTAGCGGGATCTACAATGAGCAGTTCTTC. Its translation is CASSFRTSGIYNEQFF.

With respect to this clone: A read error may produce the germline difference seen at one junction end. This sample includes further DNA sequences coding for the same CDR3. The rearrangement joins TRBV27 to TRBJ1-5; a possible D gene is TRBD1 (5 bases). Germline V CDR1 and CDR2: MNHEY, SMNVEV (reference sequence). CDR3 length: 14 residues. The CDR3 loop reads CASSPGGIRQPQHF. CDR3 DNA sequence: TGTGCCAGCAGCCCCGGGGGGATCCGTCAGCCCCAACATTTT.

The chain uses TRBV5-4 and TRBJ2-7, with D possibly called TRBD1 or TRBD2 (5 bases each). V lost 0 bases and J 1 base, leaving 8 bases between the germline ends. The CDR3 has 14 residues. CDR1 is SGHNT and CDR2 is YYREEE in the germline V gene (reference sequence). CDR3 in amino acids: CASSLGDGSYEQYF. The CDR3 coding sequence is TGTGCCAGCAGCTTGGGGGACGGTTCCTACGAGCAGTACTTC. The full variable domain, in which reference TRBV5-4 and TRBJ2-7 provide the parts outside the CDR3, is ETGVTQSPTHLIKTRGQQVTLRCSSQSGHNTVSWYQQALGQGPQFIFQYYREEENGRGNFPPRFSGLQFPNYSSELNVNALELDDSALYLCASSLGDGSYEQYFGPGTRLTVT.

V usage is TRBV29-1 and J usage is TRBJ1-4; D is uncertain. Trimming took off 0 bases at V and 6 bases at J, with 8 bases between the two ends. Per the germline V gene, CDR1 is SQVTM and CDR2 is ANQGSEA. The CDR3 totals 13 residues. DNA of the CDR3: TGCAGCGTTGAAGACTGGACTTATGAAAAACTGTTTTTT. Its protein product is CSVEDWTYEKLFF.

The CDR3 sequence: CASSGRAGGPTPGSYNEQFF. For the CDR3, the DNA is TGTGCCAGCAGTGGGAGGGCGGGAGGGCCCACACCGGGCTCCTACAATGAGCAGTTCTTC. V and J are TRBV6-1 and TRBJ2-1; 9 nucleotides align to TRBD2. The CDR3 extends over 20 amino acids. CDR1 and CDR2 from the germline V gene are MNHNS and SASEGT. V shed 4 bases, J shed 0 bases, and the junction held 16 bases outside the gene matches.

The V call is TRBV27, the J call TRBJ2-7; 7 bases are shared with TRBD1. V shed 3 bases, J shed 0 bases, and the junction held 2 bases outside the gene matches. The CDR3 is 14 residues long. Germline CDR1 MNHEY, CDR2 SMNVEV (reference sequence). The CDR3 region is CASSFPGGSYEQYF. The CDR3 DNA is TGTGCCAGCAGTTTTCCAGGGGGCTCCTACGAGCAGTACTTC.

In its sample, this clone was seen once. V is TRBV9 and J is TRBJ2-7; D is perhaps TRBD2 (6 bases). V lost 0 bases and J 0 bases, leaving 10 bases between the germline ends. Germline V gives CDR1 SGDLS, CDR2 YYNGEE. The CDR3 length is 15 residues. Here the CDR3 DNA reads TGTGCCAGCAGCGTAGCCCCGGGAGTCTCCTACGAGCAGTACTTC. Amino acids: CASSVAPGVSYEQYF.

This chain links TRBV10-3 with TRBJ2-7; 9 nucleotides line up with TRBD1. This CDR3 is built from 14 residues. CDR1 and CDR2 from the germline V gene are ENHRY and SYGVKD. J lost 0 bases, V lost 6 bases, and 3 bases had no gene match. CDR3 nucleotides: TGTGCCATCAGCCTGGGACAGGGCTCCTACGAGCAGTACTTC. Its protein is CAISLGQGSYEQYF.

The chain is built from TRBV27 and TRBJ1-2, with 10 bases identical to TRBD1. Germline CDR1 MNHEY, CDR2 SMNVEV (reference sequence). CDR3 length equals 16 residues. V lost 6 bases, J lost 3 bases, and 10 bases stayed unmatched. Here the CDR3 reads CASSHIGTGVDYGYTF. CDR3 in DNA: TGTGCCAGCAGCCACATCGGGACAGGGGTTGACTATGGCTACACCTTC.

The rearrangement uses TRBV7-8 and TRBJ2-7, with unresolved D. V lost 0 bases, J lost 6 bases, and 9 bases lay in between. Germline V gene sequence: CDR1 SGHVS, CDR2 FQNEAQ. There are 13 residues in the CDR3. CDR3 protein: CASSLAGLTEQYF. The CDR3 DNA is TGTGCCAGCAGCTTAGCTGGGTTGACCGAGCAGTACTTC.

Note on this clone: Distinct nucleotide sequences in the sample also encode this CDR3. This rearrangement joins TRBV6-5 to TRBJ2-7; D is perhaps TRBD2 (5 bases). Germline V gives CDR1 MNHEY, CDR2 SVGAGI. This CDR3 contains 11 residues. Trimming left V 6 bases short and J 3 bases short, with 6 bases between. CDR3 sequence: CASRSGYEQYF. Written as DNA, the CDR3 is TGTGCCAGCAGGAGCGGCTACGAGCAGTACTTC.